Below, one TCR beta chain is given with its context. Antigen specificity is unknown. This sample was taken from a study of cytomegalovirus exposure and HLA in healthy donors. Study details: HLA-typed donors were the source of roughly 80 million unique TCRs held in an early data release.

The study ran its PCR with 60 Vbeta and 13 Jbeta primers. Per the authors' pipeline: It was a later analysis that counted about 80 million unique TCR beta chains, of which approximately 9.9 million were shared. TCRdb's table, derived via immunoSEQ multiplex PCR, lists solely in-frame clones and lacks some. V, J and clone size were drawn from that table, and D and trimming were deduced from the DNA. The sample shows some 130,000 clones, 77% of them seen only once. Overall study results and limits: As a later analysis revealed, most CMV-associated TCR beta chains appeared HLA-restricted. Specificity of three CMV-associated chains for CMV antigens was verified in vitro.

With V trimmed by 4 bases and J by 6 bases, 7 bases remained unmatched. Germline lookup yields CDR1 SGHRS and CDR2 YFSETQ. The CDR3 covers 16 residues. V and J are TRBV5-1 and TRBJ2-3; 14 positions agree with TRBD2. This TCR came from a male donor in good health and CMV-seropositive. The sample comprised PBMCs. CDR3 bases: TGCGCCAGCAGCACAAGAGGGACTAGCGGGGGTGATACGCAGTATTTT. Translated, it gives CASSTRGTSGGDTQYF.